The rows below give T cell receptor beta chains drawn from one sample of a study of cytomegalovirus exposure and HLA in healthy donors. TCRdb's table, derived via immunoSEQ multiplex PCR, lists solely in-frame clones and lacks some. The sample yields under 170,000 clones, about four fifths seen once. The specimen was PBMCs. The receptor source for this set is a man aged 50 or older in good health and CMV-seropositive. Each CDR3 is given without its conserved first and last residue. Clone size is not always given. Where it is, it says once, few, many or a class for expanded clones.

cdr3_aa	clone_size	j_call	v_call
ASSLDRANTEAF	few	TRBJ1-1	TRBV5-1
ASSLSQGTEAF	.	TRBJ1-1	TRBV7-3
ASSETGLAAYTDTQY	.	TRBJ2-3	TRBV6-1
ASSLGQGRDQPQH	.	TRBJ1-5	TRBV28
AISDRGADTQY	few	TRBJ2-3	TRBV10-3
ASSQDWGSGSGANVLT	few	TRBJ2-6	TRBV4-2
ASYSMGRYSNQPQH	.	TRBJ1-5	TRBV28
ASSPGGDTQY	.	TRBJ2-3	TRBV7-9
ASSWADPRTDTQY	.	TRBJ2-3	TRBV5-1
ASSLRGSDEQY	.	TRBJ2-7	TRBV7-8
ASSLAPPTAPSYNEQF	.	TRBJ2-1	TRBV7-2
SAVAAETQY	.	TRBJ2-5	TRBV20-1
ASRLKAGYSYEQY	.	TRBJ2-7	TRBV6-5
ASSVTGFTIEQY	.	TRBJ2-7	TRBV6-1
ASSLLSQSYTEAF	.	TRBJ1-1	TRBV7-8
ASSSGLAGAGNEQF	.	TRBJ2-1	TRBV7-7
ASSLSGINIQY	.	TRBJ2-4	TRBV5-6
ASREVRGRRGHTQY	.	TRBJ2-3	TRBV19
ASSIRTGTYEQY	.	TRBJ2-7	TRBV11-3